This is a list of T cell receptor beta chains from one sample in a study of blood T cell repertoires in COVID-19. Measured with immunoSEQ multiplex PCR; TCRdb has only the in-frame clones, and not every one. This sample carries more than 250,000 clones, about 90% of them seen once, and the ten largest clones take 6.3%. The sequencing input was peripheral blood. The receptors here all came from a woman between 50 and 59 years old with COVID-19, enrolled during active disease. Both conserved end residues are part of each CDR3. A D gene is named only where the DNA matches it firmly. Rows give clone size only sometimes, using once, few, many, or a class for an expanded clone.

d_call	v_call	clone_size	j_call	cdr3_aa	cdr3_nt
.	TRBV9	.	TRBJ1-5	CASSALRNSNQPQHF	TGTGCCAGCAGCGCCCTGAGAAATAGCAATCAGCCCCAGCATTTT
TRBD2	TRBV2	.	TRBJ2-7	CARKLAGSYEQYF	TGTGCCAGAAAGCTAGCGGGCTCCTACGAGCAGTACTTC
.	TRBV2	.	TRBJ1-1	CASSVQGNTEAFF	TGTGCCAGCAGTGTTCAGGGGAACACTGAAGCTTTCTTT
TRBD1	TRBV14	.	TRBJ1-2	CASSPIGQGARTNYGYTF	TGTGCCAGCAGCCCGATCGGACAGGGGGCCCGGACTAACTATGGCTACACCTTC
.	TRBV11-2	.	TRBJ2-1	CASAYGGRSSYNEQFF	TGTGCCAGCGCATACGGAGGGAGGAGCTCCTACAATGAGCAGTTCTTC
TRBD1	TRBV6-5	.	TRBJ1-2	CASSYGTGIVGGYTF	TGTGCCAGCAGTTACGGGACAGGGATTGTTGGCGGCTACACCTTC
TRBD1	TRBV9	.	TRBJ2-6	CASSVGKGATGANVLTF	TGTGCCAGCAGCGTAGGGAAGGGGGCGACTGGGGCCAACGTCCTGACTTTC
.	TRBV30	few	TRBJ1-5	CAWGADSNQPQHF	TGTGCCTGGGGGGCAGATAGCAATCAGCCCCAGCATTTT
TRBD2	TRBV6-6	.	TRBJ2-5	CASRPHSGSGQETQYF	TGTGCCAGCAGACCCCATAGCGGGAGTGGCCAAGAGACCCAGTACTTC
.	TRBV2	once	TRBJ1-5	CASSTTGERGFSNQPQHF	TGTGCCAGCAGTACGACGGGGGAGAGGGGCTTTAGCAATCAGCCCCAGCATTTT
TRBD2	TRBV15	.	TRBJ2-1	CATSSPVAGGTYNEQFF	TGTGCCACCAGCAGCCCGGTAGCGGGAGGGACCTACAATGAGCAGTTCTTC
TRBD1	TRBV30	.	TRBJ2-1	CAWSGGTGTNEQFF	TGTGCCTGGAGCGGAGGGACAGGGACCAATGAGCAGTTCTTC
.	TRBV30	.	TRBJ1-2	CAWSVPGGRNYGYTF	TGTGCCTGGAGTGTACCCGGGGGTAGAAACTATGGCTACACCTTC
.	TRBV18	.	TRBJ2-1	CASSPNRQASYYNEQFF	TGTGCCAGCTCACCAAATCGACAGGCCAGTTATTACAATGAGCAGTTCTTC
TRBD1	TRBV19	once	TRBJ1-1	CASSNRQGKAFF	TGTGCCAGTAGTAACCGACAGGGGAAAGCTTTCTTT
TRBD2	TRBV3-1/TRBV3-2	.	TRBJ2-2	CASSWSTSGNTGELFF	TGTGCCAGCAGCTGGTCGACTAGCGGGAACACCGGGGAGCTGTTTTTT
.	TRBV7-8	.	TRBJ1-3	CASSSPNRDSGNTIYF	TGTGCCAGCAGCTCCCCCAACAGGGACTCTGGAAACACCATATATTTT
.	TRBV12-3/TRBV12-4	.	TRBJ1-6	CASSLRENSPLHF	TGTGCCAGCAGTTTACGGGAAAATTCACCCCTCCACTTT
TRBD2	TRBV28	once	TRBJ2-7	CASSFQGGRSLYEQYF	TGTGCCAGCAGTTTCCAGGGCGGGAGGTCCCTCTACGAGCAGTACTTC
TRBD1	TRBV19	.	TRBJ2-4	CASSTGPGTGLRNIQYF	TGTGCCAGTAGTACTGGCCCCGGGACAGGGCTTCGGAACATTCAGTACTTC
.	TRBV18	.	TRBJ1-1	CASSPGGRGTEAFF	TGTGCCAGCTCACCAGGCGGGCGGGGTACTGAAGCTTTCTTT
.	TRBV15	few	TRBJ1-5	CATSREPTGNQPQHF	TGTGCCACCAGCAGAGAACCCACAGGGAATCAGCCCCAGCATTTT
.	TRBV24-1	.	TRBJ2-5	CATSDGGLQETQYF	TGTGCCACCAGTGATGGGGGACTTCAAGAGACCCAGTACTTC
.	TRBV28	.	TRBJ1-2	CASSPGGYDGYTF	TGTGCCAGCAGTCCGGGGGGCTACGATGGCTACACCTTC
TRBD2	TRBV10-1	.	TRBJ2-1	CASSGTGLAGVGSYNEQFF	TGCGCCAGCAGTGGAACGGGACTAGCGGGAGTGGGCTCCTACAATGAGCAGTTCTTC
.	TRBV7-3	.	TRBJ1-1	CASSSAGMNTEAFF	TGTGCCAGCAGCTCGGCGGGCATGAACACTGAAGCTTTCTTT
TRBD2	TRBV10-3	few	TRBJ2-1	CAISESFWEGLNEQFF	TGTGCCATCAGTGAGTCGTTTTGGGAGGGTTTGAATGAGCAGTTCTTC
TRBD1	TRBV10-2	.	TRBJ1-4	CASSERDSHGKLFF	TGCGCCAGCAGTGAGAGGGACAGCCATGGAAAACTGTTTTTT
TRBD2	TRBV4-3	.	TRBJ2-2	CASSQDHPGLVAGGTTGELFF	TGCGCCAGCAGCCAAGATCATCCTGGACTAGTTGCGGGGGGCACGACCGGGGAGCTGTTTTTT
TRBD1	TRBV7-6	.	TRBJ2-2	CASSPRTGTAGELFF	TGTGCCAGCAGCCCCAGGACAGGGACCGCCGGGGAGCTGTTTTTT
.	TRBV7-2	.	TRBJ2-3	CASSFFRGPQYF	TGTGCCAGCAGCTTTTTTAGGGGCCCGCAGTATTTT
.	TRBV3-1/TRBV3-2	.	TRBJ1-1	CASSQRNTEAFF	TGTGCCAGCAGCCAGAGGAACACTGAAGCTTTCTTT
TRBD2	TRBV5-6	.	TRBJ2-1	CASSSKREGHLYEQFF	TGTGCCAGCAGCTCTAAGCGGGAGGGCCATTTGTACGAGCAGTTCTTC
.	TRBV6-6	.	TRBJ1-1	CASSRGRGWNTEAFF	TGTGCCAGCAGTAGAGGAAGGGGCTGGAACACTGAAGCTTTCTTT
.	TRBV9	.	TRBJ1-3	CASSVDRAENTIYF	TGTGCCAGCAGCGTAGACAGGGCGGAAAACACCATATATTTT
.	TRBV19	.	TRBJ2-1	CASSIVLGGASSYNEQFF	TGTGCCAGTAGTATAGTTCTGGGTGGAGCTAGCTCCTACAATGAGCAGTTCTTC
TRBD2	TRBV11-3	once	TRBJ2-1	CASSSLLTSGRAWSYNEQFF	TGTGCCAGCAGCTCCTTATTGACTAGCGGGAGGGCCTGGTCCTACAATGAGCAGTTCTTC
.	TRBV6-5	.	TRBJ1-4	CASSYAHNEKLFF	TGTGCCAGCAGTTACGCACATAATGAAAAACTGTTTTTT
TRBD2	TRBV3-1/TRBV3-2	.	TRBJ2-5	CASSQFMTSGRETQYF	TGTGCCAGCAGCCAATTCATGACTAGCGGGAGAGAGACCCAGTACTTC
TRBD1	TRBV19	.	TRBJ2-7	CASSRRGTGSVADPYEQYF	TGTGCCAGTAGTCGGCGAGGGACAGGGTCGGTAGCGGACCCCTACGAGCAGTACTTC
TRBD2	TRBV7-2	.	TRBJ2-1	CASSLGTSGTRSSYNEQFF	TGTGCCAGCAGCTTAGGGACTAGCGGGACCCGAAGCTCCTACAATGAGCAGTTCTTC
.	TRBV30	.	TRBJ2-3	CAWMRRGTDTQYF	TGTGCCTGGATGAGGCGGGGCACAGATACGCAGTATTTT
.	TRBV7-9	.	TRBJ2-7	CASSYQGAGGHEQYF	TGTGCCAGCAGCTACCAGGGTGCAGGGGGGCACGAGCAGTACTTC
TRBD2	TRBV20-1	.	TRBJ2-3	CSASWRGITDTQYF	TGCAGTGCTAGTTGGCGGGGGATCACAGATACGCAGTATTTT
.	TRBV5-4	.	TRBJ1-1	CASSSRDLNTEAFF	TGTGCCAGCAGCAGCAGGGACTTGAACACTGAAGCTTTCTTT
.	TRBV7-9	.	TRBJ2-1	CASSEKTGPEQFF	TGTGCCAGCAGCGAAAAGACAGGTCCTGAGCAGTTCTTC
TRBD1	TRBV19	few	TRBJ1-6	CASRDRVKSPLHF	TGTGCCAGTAGGGACAGGGTTAAGTCACCCCTCCACTTT
TRBD1	TRBV30	.	TRBJ2-5	CAWGTGGKTQYF	TGTGCCTGGGGGACAGGGGGCAAGACCCAGTACTTC
TRBD2	TRBV28	.	TRBJ2-1	CASTPGRASGRPHYNEQFF	TGTGCCAGCACCCCCGGGCGGGCTAGCGGGAGGCCACACTACAATGAGCAGTTCTTC
.	TRBV6-2/TRBV6-3	once	TRBJ1-5	CASSGQGKDQPQHF	TGTGCCAGCAGCGGCCAGGGTAAAGATCAGCCCCAGCATTTT
TRBD1	TRBV5-6	.	TRBJ1-2	CASSLGGSHGYTF	TGTGCCAGCAGCTTAGGGGGCAGTCATGGCTACACCTTC
TRBD1	TRBV7-2	.	TRBJ1-1	CASSPAGTGAEAFF	TGTGCCAGCAGTCCGGCGGGGACAGGGGCTGAAGCTTTCTTT
.	TRBV24-1	.	TRBJ2-1	CATSGLLPDNEQFF	TGTGCCACCAGTGGCTTATTGCCGGACAATGAGCAGTTCTTC
TRBD2	TRBV15	.	TRBJ2-5	CATRNGLAGEGETQYF	TGTGCCACCCGAAATGGGCTAGCGGGAGAGGGAGAGACCCAGTACTTC
TRBD1	TRBV5-4	.	TRBJ2-7	CASSFGQEVRLRQYF	TGTGCCAGCAGCTTCGGACAGGAGGTTCGGCTAAGACAGTACTTC
.	TRBV6-5	.	TRBJ1-5	CASSPGGNQPQHF	TGTGCCAGCAGTCCGGGGGGCAATCAGCCCCAGCATTTT
.	TRBV11-3	.	TRBJ1-2	CASSSGGTYGYTF	TGTGCCAGCAGCTCCGGGGGGACCTATGGCTACACCTTC
.	TRBV6-5	.	TRBJ2-5	CASSYSGGQETQYF	TGTGCCAGCAGTTACTCGGGGGGCCAAGAGACCCAGTACTTC
TRBD2	TRBV5-1	.	TRBJ2-3	CASSLGDAGGFSDTQYF	TGCGCCAGCAGCTTGGGTGATGCGGGAGGATTCTCAGATACGCAGTATTTT
TRBD2	TRBV5-1	few	TRBJ2-4	CASSLGTSGSHIQYF	TGCGCCAGCAGCCTCGGGACTAGCGGGAGTCACATTCAGTACTTC